This TCR beta chain originates from a study of spatial heterogeneity in lung cancer. About the study: Raw sequencing reads included, on average, more than 9.5 appearances of each unique TCR and UMI combination. Findings and limits, study-wide: Detection of ubiquitous tumor TCRs in blood was higher at resection than follow-up.

There are a few counts of this clonotype. Its antigen remains unidentified. As for time point: sample taken at primary tumor resection. The input material, whole RNA from tumor, nontumor lung or frozen PBMC, was sequenced unsorted. The 65 or so donors had untreated early-stage non-small cell lung cancer. This CDR3 is built from 15 residues. J lost 5 bases, V lost 0 bases, and 4 bases had no gene match. Germline assignment: CDR1 DFQATT and CDR2 SNEGSKA (reference sequence). On each TCR cDNA molecule, a unique molecular identifier was present. MiXCR was run by TCRdb on the 5' RACE reads, yielding one entry per CDR3 protein. The repertoire consists of 36,000 or so distinct CDR3 sequences, with around 5.2% occurring once and the leading ten covering more than 25%.

Sequencing was performed on PBMCs, taken at surgery. This clonotype was sampled from a female donor with early-stage non-small cell lung cancer. The rearrangement joins TRBV20-1 to TRBJ2-5; 12 nucleotides line up with TRBD1. The CDR3 DNA is TGCAGTGCTAGAGAGGGACAGGGGGCAATGGAGACCCAGTACTTC. Its protein is CSAREGQGAMETQYF.